This T cell receptor beta chain emerged from a study of CD8 T cells in ankylosing spondylitis (dated by TCRdb to the late 2010s). Notes on the research overall: The study set out to find disease-linked TCR variants by profiling T cell receptor beta repertoires in ankylosing spondylitis patients and healthy donors. In total, the full study cohort was made up of nearly 110 healthy donors and 25 to 30 ankylosing spondylitis patients. Peripheral blood was sampled, and synovial fluid was also collected from ankylosing spondylitis patients.

The germline V gene (reference sequence) provides CDR1 DFQATT and CDR2 SNEGSKA. The CDR3, cysteine through phenylalanine, is 14 amino acids long. The CDR3 DNA has 42 bases and is translated from base 1. V and J are truncated by 6 bases and 3 bases respectively, leaving an intervening sequence of 15 bases. Points the paper makes about the study in general: Some motif variants were previously reported in synovial fluid and blood of reactive arthritis patients, suggesting common disease-initiation mechanisms. Blood from ankylosing spondylitis patients appeared to be characterized by a TCR beta motif composed of about eight highly homologous amino acid variants. The disease-linked clones showed a CD8+ phenotype and occurred at relatively low frequencies in peripheral blood. Significant enrichment of the disease-linked clones was reported in matched synovial fluid samples from ankylosing spondylitis patients.

Sequenced on an Illumina HiSeq 2500. TCR beta libraries were prepared by quantitative 5'-RACE with molecular barcodes. The authors processed their data as follows. A new computational method based on a probabilistic model of VDJ rearrangement was used to identify disease-linked TCR variants. TCRdb took the public reads, trimmed them with fastp at Q25, ran MiXCR for clone calling and kept in-frame beta chains. Every entry covers one CDR3 protein and lists the most common genes and DNA from its rows. These V and J calls derive from TCRdb rather than the authors' analysis. The sample table records tens of thousands of distinct CDR3 sequences; around 26% of these occur just once. The ten largest clones capture nearly 60% of the sample. A remark on this clonotype: Its antigen is not yet known. There are no base qualities to consult, and no much larger clone falls within one base.

Sequencing was performed on blood, either unsorted or a sorted T cell fraction (not recorded which). The source is a male donor with ankylosing spondylitis or in good health (not recorded which). In this chain, TRBV20-1 is recombined with TRBJ2-1, with TRBD2 tentatively as D gene (5 bases match). The DNA is as follows: TGCAGTGCCAACCTACCCGGGATCTACAATGAGCAGTTCTTC. This sequence encodes CSANLPGIYNEQFF.